What follows are 26 T cell receptor beta chains derived from one specimen sequenced in a study of T cells in localized non-small cell lung cancer. Assay: immunoSEQ multiplex PCR; the TCRdb copy retains only in-frame clones and omits some. Here the sample spans around 140,000 clones, about 90% being singletons. Specimen: peripheral blood, collected before any cancer treatment. The source is an older female donor with stage I lung adenocarcinoma.

This clone was counted once. The chain uses TRBV18 and TRBJ1-1, with 8 positions matching TRBD1. Germline lookup yields CDR1 KGHSH and CDR2 LQKENI. CDR3 size: 14 residues. With 6 bases clipped from V and 4 bases from J, the junction kept 7 bases outside the gene matches. This CDR3 is CASSPGQGGTEAFF. CDR3 nucleotide sequence: TGTGCCAGCTCTCCAGGACAGGGTGGCACTGAAGCTTTCTTT.

The V gene is TRBV9, the J gene TRBJ2-2, with D hard to call. CDR1 is SGDLS and CDR2 is YYNGEE in the germline V gene. V was cut by 0 bases and J by 7 bases, with 7 bases left in between. This CDR3 has 13 amino acids. CDR3 nucleotides: TGTGCCAGCAGCGTAGATTGGATCGGGGAGCTGTTTTTT. This translates into CASSVDWIGELFF.

The gene calls are TRBV7-2 and TRBJ2-7; D is undetermined. The germline V gene has CDR1 SGHTA and CDR2 FQGNSA. The length of the CDR3 is 14 residues. The ends were cut back, 2 bases at V and 6 bases at J, with 14 bases in the middle. For the CDR3, the DNA is TGTGCCAGCAGCTTAAATTCCGTAGTATCCGAGCAGTACTTC. It codes for CASSLNSVVSEQYF.

V is TRBV4-1 and J is TRBJ1-4, with 7 bases identical to TRBD1. V trimming: 0 bases; J trimming: 8 bases; junction bases outside the gene matches: 12. The CDR3 extends over 17 amino acids. Germline CDR1 is MGHRA and CDR2 is YSYEKL. CDR3 region: CASSQDMEGGAREKLFF. CDR3 coding DNA: TGCGCCAGCAGCCAAGATATGGAAGGGGGCGCAAGGGAAAAACTGTTTTTT.

The rearrangement joins TRBV28 to TRBJ1-2; perhaps TRBD1 as D (5 bases). V was pared by 5 bases and J by 4 bases, with 11 bases between. The CDR3 has 13 amino acids. Germline CDR1 is MDHEN and CDR2 is SYDVKM. The CDR3, as DNA: TGTGCCAGCAGTGGAAGGGGTTTCTATGGCTACACCTTC. Its translation: CASSGRGFYGYTF.

The chain has TRBV28 and TRBJ1-4; D is unclear. The CDR3 covers 14 residues. With 5 bases removed from V and 3 bases from J, the gap between germline ends came to 10 bases. From germline, CDR1 is MDHEN and CDR2 SYDVKM. CDR3 coding DNA: TGTGCCAGCAGTCCGACACCCTCTAATGAAAAACTGTTTTTT. It translates to CASSPTPSNEKLFF.

The chain couples TRBV5-4 to TRBJ2-1, with 9 bases identical to TRBD2. Germline CDR1 and CDR2: SGHNT and YYREEE (reference sequence). There are 15 residues in the CDR3. V lost 0 bases to trimming and J lost 10 bases; unmatched junction nucleotides: 8. The CDR3 bases are TGTGCCAGCAGCTTGGTTAGCGGGAGCGGCGGGGAGCAGTTCTTC. This translates into CASSLVSGSGGEQFF.

The chain carries TRBV5-5 and TRBJ2-3; 7 bases line up with TRBD1. The length of the CDR3 is 17 residues. J was trimmed by 5 bases and V by 2 bases; bases with no gene match: 14. Germline CDR1 SGHKS, CDR2 YYEKEE (reference sequence). The CDR3 DNA reads TGTGCCAGCAGCTTAGCTGTGGGGGCAGGGGGAGTAGATACGCAGTATTTT. Translated: CASSLAVGAGGVDTQYF.

The chain employs TRBV19 and TRBJ1-1, with a tentative D call TRBD1 (6 bases). The germline V gene encodes CDR1 LNHDA and CDR2 SQIVND (reference sequence). Deletions cut 1 base from V and 5 bases from J, with 11 bases between. The CDR3 spans 14 residues. The CDR3: CASSIAGALTEAFF. CDR3 nucleotides: TGTGCCAGTAGTATAGCAGGGGCGCTTACTGAAGCTTTCTTT.

This clone was detected once. The rearrangement links TRBV19 to TRBJ1-1, with a weak D call TRBD1 (5 bases). Germline V gene lookup returns CDR1 LNHDA and CDR2 SQIVND (reference sequence). There are 15 residues in the CDR3. V was trimmed by 7 bases and J by 1 base, leaving 16 bases between them. CDR3 nucleotides: TGTGCCAGTACTTTTCGTCAGGGTGGGAACACTGAAGCTTTCTTT. It encodes CASTFRQGGNTEAFF.

The chain recombines TRBV27 with TRBJ2-7, with D possibly TRBD2 on 6 matching bases. The V end was cut by 6 bases, the J end by 4 bases, with 13 bases between. This CDR3 has 13 residues. Per germline, CDR1 MNHEY and CDR2 SMNVEV (reference sequence). The CDR3: CASSPGLGYEQYF. The CDR3 DNA reads TGTGCCAGCAGCCCGGGACTGGGATACGAGCAGTACTTC.

This clone was seen just once. The chain couples TRBV6-5 to TRBJ1-5, with 9 positions matching TRBD1. CDR3 length: 15 residues. CDR1 is MNHEY and CDR2 is SVGAGI in the germline V gene. Unmatched junction bases numbered 7, after V lost 6 bases and J lost 4 bases. The CDR3: CASSEDRGLNQPQHF. DNA of the CDR3: TGTGCCAGCAGCGAGGACAGGGGCCTTAATCAGCCCCAGCATTTT.

The chain uses TRBV4-2 and TRBJ2-1; the D is unclear. The CDR3 is 13 residues long. Germline-derived CDR1 and CDR2 are LGHNA and YNFKEQ. Trimming took off 0 bases at V and 9 bases at J, with 9 bases between the two ends. DNA of the CDR3: TGTGCCAGCAGCCAAGATCTAAGGAGTGAGCAGTTCTTC. Its protein is CASSQDLRSEQFF.

This clone came up a few times. CDR3 region: CASSSDSSGNTIYF. The CDR3 DNA reads TGTGCCAGCAGCTCAGATAGCTCTGGAAACACCATATATTTT. The chain couples TRBV5-4 to TRBJ1-3; D not resolved. Germline V lookup: CDR1 SGHNT, CDR2 YYREEE (reference sequence). The CDR3 totals 14 residues. V was pared by 3 bases and J by 0 bases, with 7 bases between.

The V call is TRBV29-1, the J call TRBJ1-1; TRBD1 is a possible D gene (6 bases). Per the germline V gene, CDR1 is SQVTM and CDR2 is ANQGSEA. The CDR3 is made up of 13 amino acids. Trimming removed 5 bases at V and 1 base at J, with 11 bases between. CDR3: CSVQGIRNTEAFF. CDR3 DNA sequence: TGCAGCGTTCAGGGGATAAGGAACACTGAAGCTTTCTTT.

This chain uses TRBV7-9 with TRBJ2-7; TRBD1 matches 11 bases. Per germline, CDR1 SEHNR and CDR2 FQNEAQ (reference sequence). CDR3 size: 15 residues. The J segment lost 3 bases and the V segment lost 5 bases, leaving 6 bases of the junction unmatched. The CDR3 DNA reads as TGTGCCAGCAGCCAACTCGGGACAGGGGGCTACGAGCAGTACTTC. It specifies CASSQLGTGGYEQYF.

The chain's CDR3 is CASSEMGRQAKNIQYF. CDR3 nucleotides: TGTGCCAGCAGTGAAATGGGACGCCAGGCCAAAAACATTCAGTACTTC. This chain uses TRBV6-1 with TRBJ2-4, with D perhaps given as TRBD1 or TRBD2 (5 bases each). Trimming took off 2 bases at V and 1 base at J, with 12 bases between the two ends. The CDR3 is 16 residues long. Germline values: CDR1 MNHNS, CDR2 SASEGT.

The genes are TRBV16 and TRBJ1-3, with D unclear. The length of the CDR3 is 13 residues. Per the germline V gene, CDR1 is KGHSY and CDR2 is FQNENV. V was shortened by 1 base and J by 1 base, with 2 bases between the two germline ends. The CDR3 bases are TGTGCCAGCAGCCAATTTTCTGGAAACACCATATATTTT. It encodes CASSQFSGNTIYF.

A word on this clone: Mismatch with germline at one junction end may stem from a read error. The V gene is TRBV15, the J gene TRBJ2-7; D may match TRBD1 or TRBD2 (5 bases each). In germline, CDR1 is LNHNV, CDR2 YYDKDF (reference sequence). The CDR3 is 12 residues long. In nucleotides, the CDR3 is TGTGCCACCAGCAGAGATGAGGCAGGGCGGGACTTC. Translated: CATSRDEAGRDF.

This chain joins TRBV2 and TRBJ2-1; D unresolved. This CDR3 region has 13 residues. Germline CDR1 reads SNHLY; CDR2 reads FYNNEI. V was trimmed by 4 bases and J by 2 bases, leaving 6 bases between them. This CDR3 reads CASSVEPYNEQFF. CDR3 bases: TGTGCCAGCAGTGTAGAACCCTACAATGAGCAGTTCTTC.

The chain employs TRBV11-2 and TRBJ2-5, with TRBD1 as a possible D gene (6 bases). Germline CDR1 is SGHAT and CDR2 is FQNNGV. This CDR3 region has 16 residues. V shed 4 bases and J shed 2 bases, with 17 bases lying between them. The CDR3 loop reads CASSSHRDNEQETQYF. In nucleotides, the CDR3 is TGTGCCAGCAGCTCCCATCGGGACAATGAACAAGAGACCCAGTACTTC.

The V call is TRBV9, the J call TRBJ1-3, with 7 nucleotides matching TRBD1. Germline assignment: CDR1 SGDLS and CDR2 YYNGEE. V lost 3 bases and J lost 2; bases outside the gene matches: 5. This CDR3 region has 15 residues. In DNA form, the CDR3 reads TGTGCCAGCAGCGCGGAAGGGACAGCTGGAAACACCATATATTTT. Amino acids: CASSAEGTAGNTIYF.

The rearrangement uses TRBV4-1 and TRBJ2-7; perhaps TRBD2 as D (5 bases). The CDR3 runs 15 residues. Germline values: CDR1 MGHRA, CDR2 YSYEKL. Trimming took 1 base from V and 4 from J, leaving 14 bases between them. The CDR3 DNA sequence: TGCGCCAGCAGCCAAGGGGGAGACCCACTTTACGAGCAGTACTTC. This gives the protein CASSQGGDPLYEQYF.

The CDR3 reads CASSYDGGGNQPQHF. CDR3 in DNA: TGTGCCAGCAGTTACGACGGAGGGGGCAATCAGCCCCAGCATTTT. This chain uses TRBV6-6 with TRBJ1-5; D is perhaps TRBD1 (5 bases). CDR3 length: 15 amino acids. V was cut by 2 bases and J by 2 bases, with 10 bases left in between. Germline V gene lookup returns CDR1 MNHNY and CDR2 SVGAGI (reference sequence).

This clone was counted a single time. The chain uses TRBV6-5 and TRBJ2-1; D unresolved. The CDR3 is 12 residues long. Germline-derived CDR1 and CDR2 are MNHEY and SVGAGI. Trimming cost V 6 bases and J 10 bases, with 13 bases left between them. CDR3 bases: TGTGCCAGCAGATTAGGGCCTTCCGAGCAGTTCTTC. It yields the protein CASRLGPSEQFF.

V is TRBV6-5 and J is TRBJ2-5; D is unresolved. CDR3 length: 14 amino acids. Trimming left V 5 bases short and J 2 bases short, with 12 bases between. Germline assignment: CDR1 MNHEY and CDR2 SVGAGI. CDR3 in DNA: TGTGCCAGCAGTCAATGGGCCGGGCAAGAGACCCAGTACTTC. Protein sequence: CASSQWAGQETQYF.